This is a list of T cell receptor beta chains from one sample in a study of cytomegalovirus exposure and HLA in healthy donors. Data came from immunoSEQ multiplex PCR; TCRdb stores just in-frame clones and leaves some out. Its table records 200,000 or so clones. Sample: PBMCs. Every receptor here comes from a boy aged 10-17 years in good health and CMV-seronegative. The CDR3 runs from the conserved cysteine through the conserved F or W. A D gene is named only where the DNA matches it firmly.

d_call	v_call	j_call	cdr3_nt	cdr3_aa
TRBD2	TRBV15	TRBJ2-5	TGTGCCACCAGCAGAGATCTCGGGGGGGGACAAGAGACCCAGTACTTC	CATSRDLGGGQETQYF
NA	TRBV23-1	TRBJ2-7	TGCGCCAGCAGTCCGCGGGACAGTACGGCCTACGAGCAGTACTTC	CASSPRDSTAYEQYF
TRBD1	TRBV11-2	TRBJ2-7	TGTGCCAGCAGTCCTAAGACAGGGTGGTTAAACTACGAGCAGTACTTC	CASSPKTGWLNYEQYF
NA	TRBV18	TRBJ2-2	TGTGCCAGCTCACCAGCCGGGGACGGGGAGCTGTTTTTT	CASSPAGDGELFF
NA	TRBV27	TRBJ2-5	TGTGCCAGCAGTCTAACGGGCCGGAGCGGAGAGACCCAGTACTTC	CASSLTGRSGETQYF
NA	TRBV15	TRBJ2-7	TGTGCCACCAGCTCGACAGCATTGACGAGCTCCTACGAGCAGTACTTC	CATSSTALTSSYEQYF
NA	TRBV11-3	TRBJ2-1	TGTGCCAGCAGCTCAATTTATAGTGATGAGCAGTTCTTC	CASSSIYSDEQFF
NA	TRBV27	TRBJ1-4	TGTGCCAGCAGTTTATCGACAGCCATTAATGAAAAACTGTTTTTT	CASSLSTAINEKLFF
TRBD1	TRBV4-2	TRBJ2-5	TGTGCCAGCAGCCAAGAGGGGACAGGGTTTCGGGAGACCCAGTACTTC	CASSQEGTGFRETQYF
TRBD2	TRBV28	TRBJ2-3	TGTGCCAGCAACAGCCTAGCGGGGCGCACAGATACGCAGTATTTT	CASNSLAGRTDTQYF
TRBD2	TRBV18	TRBJ2-5	TGTGCCAGCTCACCACAACTAGCGGGGGACCAAGAGACCCAGTACTTC	CASSPQLAGDQETQYF
NA	TRBV27	TRBJ1-5	TGTGCCAGCAGTTTTGGGGGGTCGAATCAGCCCCAGCATTTT	CASSFGGSNQPQHF
TRBD1	TRBV7-8	TRBJ1-2	TGTGCCAGCAGCCGGAGACAGGGGGAGGGCTACACCTTC	CASSRRQGEGYTF
NA	TRBV11-2	TRBJ2-7	TGTGCCAGCAGCCATCTCGGGGCAGGGGAGCTACCTCTTCCCTACGAGCAGTACTTC	CASSHLGAGELPLPYEQYF
NA	TRBV5-4	TRBJ1-1	TGTGCCAGCAGCTACGGCACTGAAGCTTTCTTT	CASSYGTEAFF
NA	TRBV2	TRBJ2-1	TGTGCCACCTCATTACAGGGCCAGAATGAGCAGTTCTTC	CATSLQGQNEQFF
NA	TRBV5-4	TRBJ2-7	TGTGCCAGCAGCTTGTTGCTTTCAGGGGTCTACGAGCAGTACTTC	CASSLLLSGVYEQYF
TRBD1	TRBV30	TRBJ2-7	TGTGCCTGGAGGGACAGGGGGTCCTACGAGCAGTACTTC	CAWRDRGSYEQYF
NA	TRBV30	TRBJ2-3	TGTGCCTGGAGCCCGACCCCTACTAGCGATACGCAGTATTTT	CAWSPTPTSDTQYF
NA	TRBV2	TRBJ2-1	TGTGCCAGCGGGGGGCGGGGGCTGTACAATGAGCAGTTCTTC	CASGGRGLYNEQFF
TRBD1	TRBV15	TRBJ2-7	TGTGCCACCAGCAGAGATGAGGGGGCCTCCTACGAGCAGTACTTC	CATSRDEGASYEQYF
NA	TRBV5-4	TRBJ1-6	TGTGCCAGCAGCTGGGGGGGGCCAGGTTACCTGAATTCACCCCTCCACTTT	CASSWGGPGYLNSPLHF
NA	TRBV6-1	TRBJ1-1	TGTGCCAGCAGAACAGGGTTAAACACTGAAGCTTTCTTT	CASRTGLNTEAFF
TRBD1	TRBV30	TRBJ1-2	TGTGCCTGGAGTGTGACAGGGCGATACTATGGCTACACCTTC	CAWSVTGRYYGYTF
NA	TRBV5-1	TRBJ2-2	TGCGCCAGCAGCTTGAGCAGGGTGAACACCGGGGAGCTGTTTTTT	CASSLSRVNTGELFF